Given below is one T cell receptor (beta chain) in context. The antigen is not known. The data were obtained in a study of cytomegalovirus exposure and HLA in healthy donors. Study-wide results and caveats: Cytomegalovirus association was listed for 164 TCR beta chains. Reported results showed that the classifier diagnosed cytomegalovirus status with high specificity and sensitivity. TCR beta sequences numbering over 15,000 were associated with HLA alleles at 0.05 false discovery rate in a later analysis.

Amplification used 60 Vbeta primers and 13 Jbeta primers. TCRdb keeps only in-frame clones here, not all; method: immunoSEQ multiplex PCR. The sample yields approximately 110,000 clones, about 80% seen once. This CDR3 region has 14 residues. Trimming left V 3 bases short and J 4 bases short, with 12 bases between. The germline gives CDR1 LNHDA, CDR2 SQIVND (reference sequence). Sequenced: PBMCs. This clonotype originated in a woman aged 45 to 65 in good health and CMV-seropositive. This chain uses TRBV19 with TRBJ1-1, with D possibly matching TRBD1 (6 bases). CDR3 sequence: CASSILQGSTEAFF. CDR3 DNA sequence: TGTGCCAGTAGTATTTTACAGGGCAGCACTGAAGCTTTCTTT.